This passage covers 16 T cell receptor beta chains from one sample sequenced in a study of blood T cell repertoires in COVID-19. Method: immunoSEQ multiplex PCR; TCRdb's copy keeps in-frame clones and lacks some. The sample records a few hundred thousand clones, roughly 85% being singletons. Sequenced input: peripheral blood. The receptors shown here come from a woman in her sixties or seventies with COVID-19, enrolled during active disease.

This chain joins TRBV30 and TRBJ2-7; 10 nucleotides agree with TRBD1. This CDR3 region has 14 residues. Germline V gene data show CDR1 as GTSNPN and CDR2 as SVGIG (reference sequence). Trimming cost V 2 bases and J 5 bases; bases outside gene matches: 6. The DNA of the CDR3 is TGTGCCTGGAGTAGGGGACAGGGGTCTGACGAGCAGTACTTC. Translated: CAWSRGQGSDEQYF. Combining the CDR3 with reference TRBV30 and TRBJ2-7 gives the whole variable domain SQTIHQWPATLVQPVGSPLSLECTVEGTSNPNLYWYRQAAGRGLQLLFYSVGIGQISSEVPQNLSASRPQDRQFILSSKKLLLSDSGFYLCAWSRGQGSDEQYFGPGTRLTVT.

The chain joins TRBV7-2 to TRBJ1-2; D remains ambiguous. Germline CDR1 and CDR2: SGHTA and FQGNSA. This CDR3 is 16 amino acids long. V was clipped by 0 bases and J by 0 bases, with 11 bases between them. CDR3 nucleotide sequence: TGTGCCAGCAGCTTAGCTGGCGGTAGCACTAACTATGGCTACACCTTC. This gives the protein CASSLAGGSTNYGYTF. Filled out from reference TRBV7-2 and TRBJ1-2, the complete variable domain reads GAGVSQSPSNKVTEKGKDVELRCDPISGHTALYWYRQSLGQGLEFLIYFQGNSAPDKSGLPSDRFSAERTGGSVSTLTIQRTQQEDSAVYLCASSLAGGSTNYGYTFGSGTRLTVV.

In this sample, this clone turned up once. The chain recombines TRBV6-1 with TRBJ1-6; D is unclear. CDR3 length: 16 amino acids. The ends were cut back, 4 bases at V and 0 bases at J, with 10 bases in the middle. In germline, CDR1 is MNHNS, CDR2 SASEGT. The CDR3, as DNA: TGTGCCAGCAGTGTGACACACAGCTCCTATAATTCACCCCTCCACTTT. Protein sequence: CASSVTHSSYNSPLHF.

The V call is TRBV29-1, the J call TRBJ2-7; 8 bases fit TRBD2. Germline values: CDR1 SQVTM, CDR2 ANQGSEA. V dropped 4 bases and J dropped 4; count of bases not matched to a gene: 6. The CDR3 runs to 13 residues. The CDR3 coding sequence is TGCAGCGTTGGGACGGGAGGGGCGTACGAGCAGTACTTC. Translated, it gives CSVGTGGAYEQYF.

The chain uses TRBV19 and TRBJ2-5; 9 nucleotides agree with TRBD1. The CDR3 spans 14 residues. J was trimmed by 1 base and V by 4 bases; bases with no gene match: 1. CDR1 LNHDA and CDR2 SQIVND come from the germline V gene (reference sequence). The chain's CDR3 is CASSNRGPQETQYF. Here the CDR3 DNA reads TGTGCCAGTAGTAACAGGGGGCCCCAAGAGACCCAGTACTTC.

The V gene is TRBV6-5, the J gene TRBJ2-7, with D perhaps matching TRBD2 (6 bases). The V end was cut by 6 bases, the J end by 5 bases, with 17 bases between. CDR1 and CDR2 (germline): MNHEY, SVGAGI. This CDR3 spans 14 amino acids. The CDR3 region has the DNA TGTGCCAGCAGACGACCGGGGGAACTTAACGAGCAGTACTTC. It encodes CASRRPGELNEQYF.

V usage is TRBV7-2 and J usage is TRBJ1-3; 8 bases match TRBD1. The ends lost 4 bases at V and 4 bases at J; junction bases unmatched: 6. The germline gives CDR1 SGHTA, CDR2 FQGNSA. CDR3 size: 15 residues. The CDR3 nucleotides are TGTGCCAGCAGCTCGACAGGGGATTTAGGAAACACCATATATTTT. Encoded protein: CASSSTGDLGNTIYF.

The rearrangement uses TRBV28 and TRBJ1-2, with D unresolved. This CDR3 is 12 amino acids long. Germline V CDR1 and CDR2: MDHEN, SYDVKM. Trimming pared 5 bases from V and 13 bases from J, leaving 17 bases between. CDR3 loop: CASSPARLRGTF. DNA for the CDR3: TGTGCCAGCAGTCCGGCCCGTCTTCGGGGCACCTTC.

This clone was found a few times. This chain connects TRBV3-1 (or the pseudogene TRBV3-2) to TRBJ2-5; 11 bases are shared with TRBD1. The CDR3 consists of 15 residues. V was clipped by 1 base and J by 4 bases; unmatched bases: 2. CDR1 and CDR2 (germline): LGHDT, YNNKEL (reference sequence). CDR3 bases: TGTGCCAGCAGCCAAGCTGGACAGGGGGCAGAGACCCAGTACTTC. It is translated as CASSQAGQGAETQYF.

CDR3 residues: CASSSEITDTQYF. Written as DNA, the CDR3 is TGTGCCAGCAGCTCGGAGATCACAGATACGCAGTATTTT. The chain is built from TRBV7-2 and TRBJ2-3; D gene ambiguous. The CDR3 length is 13 residues. Germline CDR1 reads SGHTA; CDR2 reads FQGNSA. V gave up 4 bases and J gave up 2 bases, with 7 bases separating them. Complete variable domain (other parts from reference TRBV7-2 and TRBJ2-3): GAGVSQSPSNKVTEKGKDVELRCDPISGHTALYWYRQSLGQGLEFLIYFQGNSAPDKSGLPSDRFSAERTGGSVSTLTIQRTQQEDSAVYLCASSSEITDTQYFGPGTRLTVL.

Concerning this clone itself: An end of the junction does not agree with germline; a read error may underlie this. The chain combines TRBV4-3 with TRBJ1-5; tentative D call: TRBD1 (5 bases). The CDR3 totals 15 residues. CDR1 is LGHNA, CDR2 YSLEER, per germline. CDR3 in amino acids: CAGSRDGREGQPQHF. As DNA, the CDR3 is TGCGCCGGCAGCCGAGACGGCAGGGAGGGTCAGCCCCAGCATTTT.

The chain couples TRBV11-3 to TRBJ1-6; TRBD1 is a possible D gene (5 bases). This CDR3 has 16 amino acids. The V gene lost 6 bases and the J gene lost 5 bases, with 17 bases spanning the gap. CDR1 and CDR2 from the germline V gene are SGHNT and YENEEA. This CDR3 reads CASRERGGRDNSPLHF. The CDR3 bases are TGTGCCAGCAGAGAACGGGGGGGTCGCGATAATTCACCCCTCCACTTT. The whole variable domain, remainder taken from reference TRBV11-3 and TRBJ1-6, is EAGVVQSPRYKIIEKKQPVAFWCNPISGHNTLYWYLQNLGQGPELLIRYENEEAVDDSQLPKDRFSAERLKGVDSTLKIQPAELGDSAVYLCASRERGGRDNSPLHFGNGTRLTVT.

This clone came up a few times. Other DNA sequences from this sample encode an identical CDR3 as well. This rearrangement joins TRBV27 to TRBJ1-5; a weak D match, TRBD1 (6 bases). Trimming stripped 6 bases from V and 7 bases from J, with 16 bases between. The CDR3 has 14 residues. Germline CDR1 MNHEY, CDR2 SMNVEV (reference sequence). CDR3 bases: TGTGCCAGCAGCCGATCGGGGGGGCGCCAGCCCCAGCATTTT. Translating gives CASSRSGGRQPQHF.

The chain links TRBV19 to TRBJ2-5, with 10 bases aligning to TRBD1. The CDR3 is made up of 16 amino acids. V lost 5 bases, J lost 3 bases, and 9 bases stayed unmatched. From germline, CDR1 is LNHDA and CDR2 SQIVND (reference sequence). The chain's CDR3 is CASSVPRDRGEETQYF. The CDR3 nucleotides are TGTGCCAGTAGTGTTCCAAGGGACAGGGGTGAAGAGACCCAGTACTTC.

The chain uses TRBV2 and TRBJ2-5; D is ambiguous. This CDR3 comprises 13 residues. Trimming removed 5 bases at V and 2 bases at J, with 9 bases between. CDR1 is SNHLY, CDR2 FYNNEI, per germline. Here the CDR3 reads CASSWLEQETQYF. As DNA, the CDR3 is TGTGCCAGCAGTTGGCTAGAACAAGAGACCCAGTACTTC.

The V gene is TRBV7-9, the J gene TRBJ2-3, with 8 bases that match TRBD2. The J segment lost 3 bases and the V segment lost 1 base, leaving 9 bases of the junction unmatched. The V gene's germline CDR1 is SEHNR and CDR2 FQNEAQ (reference sequence). This CDR3 has 17 residues. CDR3 bases: TGTGCCAGCAGCTTAGACACAACTAGCGGTCAAACAGATACGCAGTATTTT. Translation: CASSLDTTSGQTDTQYF.